This TCR beta chain was recovered during a study of cytomegalovirus exposure and HLA in healthy donors. About the study: Within an early data release were approximately 85 million unique TCRs drawn from HLA-typed donors. Overall study results and limits: In a later analysis, donors in an Asian-associated ancestry cluster reportedly had fewer N-insertions in productive TCRs than the cohort mean. Some TCR beta chains (roughly 160 of them) were listed as cytomegalovirus-associated.

CDR3 length: 17 amino acids. The V gene's germline CDR1 is SGHNT and CDR2 YYREEE (reference sequence). About this clone: What it binds is not known.

The PCR used 60 Vbeta and 13 Jbeta primers. Repertoires were generated with immunoSEQ multiplex PCR, while TCRdb's copy carries only in-frame clones and drops some. The sample lists about 130,000 clones; roughly 77% were seen once. The sequencing input was PBMCs. This clonotype was sampled from a woman in her 40s in good health and CMV-seropositive. This chain links TRBV5-4 with TRBJ2-5, with 10 bases matching TRBD2. The J call is in doubt because the DNA end fits TRBJ2-7 better. CDR3 sequence reads: CASSSGLAEGSSYEQYF. Here the CDR3 DNA reads TGTGCCAGCAGCTCCGGACTAGCGGAGGGTTCTTCCTACGAGCAGTACTTC.